This T cell receptor beta chain was captured in a study of T cells in Graves' hyperthyroidism and ophthalmopathy. The CDR3 runs to 13 residues. Trimming left V 5 bases short and J 6 bases short, with 17 bases between. The germline V gene encodes CDR1 DFQATT and CDR2 SNEGSKA (reference sequence). There were TCR beta CDR3 regions amplified from RNA transcripts. The HTBI primer set drove a first-round RT-PCR of the TCR CDR3. TCRdb redid the calling of the multiplex PCR reads with MiXCR, one entry per CDR3 protein. The sample contains approximately 600,000 distinct CDR3 sequences, around 21% of which appear only once. Lactation, pregnancy, other autoimmune disease or uncontrolled infection excluded patients.

The clonotype originates from a man aged 25 to 45 with Graves' ophthalmopathy. The sequenced sample was blood. The chain links TRBV20-1 to TRBJ2-7; the D gene is possibly TRBD1 (5 bases). The DNA of the CDR3 is TGCAGTGCTGATTACGGACAATCTGTCGAGCAGTACTTC. This gives the protein CSADYGQSVEQYF.